The rows below give T cell receptor beta chains drawn from one sample of a study of blood T cell repertoires in COVID-19. This table comes from immunoSEQ multiplex PCR, and its TCRdb copy is limited to in-frame clones, with some not included. The sample gives 150,000 or so clones, approximately 88% of which show up once; approximately 6.6% is in the top ten. Material for sequencing was PBMCs or T cells enriched from blood (not recorded which). All receptors come from a woman in her forties or fifties who had recovered from COVID-19. The CDR3 runs from the conserved cysteine through the conserved F or W. Each record gives: J gene, D gene, V gene, clone size, CDR3 DNA, CDR3 protein. The D gene is left open where the match is weak. Clone size, where shown, is once, few, many, or a class for clones that have expanded.

J gene: TRBJ2-7; D gene: TRBD1; V gene: TRBV13; clone size: .; CDR3 DNA: TGTGCCAGCAGCCGGCGGGGACAGGGGGCTGACGAGCAGTACTTC; CDR3 protein: CASSRRGQGADEQYF
J gene: TRBJ1-2; D gene: .; V gene: TRBV19; clone size: .; CDR3 DNA: TGTGCCAGTAGCCCCCCCCTATATGGCTACACCTTC; CDR3 protein: CASSPPLYGYTF
J gene: TRBJ1-2; D gene: .; V gene: TRBV4-1; clone size: .; CDR3 DNA: TGCGCCAGCAGCCACGACAGAACTATTCAGGGCTACACCTTC; CDR3 protein: CASSHDRTIQGYTF
J gene: TRBJ1-1; D gene: .; V gene: TRBV5-5; clone size: few; CDR3 DNA: TGTGCCAGCAGTTATAGGGGGTGGGGAGCTTTCTTT; CDR3 protein: CASSYRGWGAFF
J gene: TRBJ2-7; D gene: TRBD1; V gene: TRBV6-5; clone size: once; CDR3 DNA: TGTGCCAGCAGAGACCTGGGACAGGAAGCCTACGAGCAGTACTTC; CDR3 protein: CASRDLGQEAYEQYF
J gene: TRBJ1-1; D gene: .; V gene: TRBV7-9; clone size: .; CDR3 DNA: TGTGCCACCTCCTCGGCTTTCTTT; CDR3 protein: CATSSAFF
J gene: TRBJ2-1; D gene: TRBD1; V gene: TRBV4-3; clone size: .; CDR3 DNA: TGCGCCAGCAGCCTTGGGACAGGGGATTACAATGAGCAGTTCTTC; CDR3 protein: CASSLGTGDYNEQFF
J gene: TRBJ2-3; D gene: TRBD2; V gene: TRBV7-3; clone size: .; CDR3 DNA: TGTGCCAGCAGCTTGGGACTAGCAACAGATACGCAGTATTTT; CDR3 protein: CASSLGLATDTQYF
J gene: TRBJ2-1; D gene: TRBD1; V gene: TRBV19; clone size: few; CDR3 DNA: TGTGCCACCAAGGACAGGGCAAATCACAATGAGCAGTTCTTC; CDR3 protein: CATKDRANHNEQFF
J gene: TRBJ2-3; D gene: TRBD1; V gene: TRBV7-9; clone size: .; CDR3 DNA: TGTGCCAGCCGGGGACAGGGGGCAGATACGCAGTATTTT; CDR3 protein: CASRGQGADTQYF
J gene: TRBJ1-1; D gene: .; V gene: TRBV6-5; clone size: .; CDR3 DNA: TGTGCCAGCAGCCTAGACGGTGTAGAAGCTTTCTTT; CDR3 protein: CASSLDGVEAFF
J gene: TRBJ1-1; D gene: TRBD1; V gene: TRBV5-1; clone size: .; CDR3 DNA: TGCGCCAGCAGCGGACAGGGGCCCACTGAAGCTTTCTTT; CDR3 protein: CASSGQGPTEAFF
J gene: TRBJ2-3; D gene: .; V gene: TRBV5-1; clone size: .; CDR3 DNA: TGCGCCAGCAGCTTGGCCCGGGGGAGTGGCACAGATACGCAGTATTTT; CDR3 protein: CASSLARGSGTDTQYF
J gene: TRBJ1-1; D gene: .; V gene: TRBV9; clone size: .; CDR3 DNA: TGTGCCAGCAGCGTGAGCAGGGGTGAAGCTTTCTTT; CDR3 protein: CASSVSRGEAFF
J gene: TRBJ1-2; D gene: .; V gene: TRBV27; clone size: .; CDR3 DNA: TGTGCCAGCAGTATGGACAGCCTAGCCGGCGTGGGGGGCTACACCTTC; CDR3 protein: CASSMDSLAGVGGYTF
J gene: TRBJ2-1; D gene: TRBD2; V gene: TRBV7-2; clone size: few; CDR3 DNA: TGTGCCAGCAGCTTAGTTGGCGGGGGGGCGGCTGAGCAGTTCTTC; CDR3 protein: CASSLVGGGAAEQFF
J gene: TRBJ2-1; D gene: TRBD2; V gene: TRBV4-1; clone size: .; CDR3 DNA: TGCGCCAGCAGCCAAACCCTAGCGGGGGGGCTTTATGAGCAGTTCTTC; CDR3 protein: CASSQTLAGGLYEQFF
J gene: TRBJ2-7; D gene: TRBD1; V gene: TRBV7-2; clone size: .; CDR3 DNA: TGTGCCAGCAGCTTAAGTAGGGGGCAAACCTACGAGCAGTACTTC; CDR3 protein: CASSLSRGQTYEQYF
J gene: TRBJ2-1; D gene: TRBD1; V gene: TRBV9; clone size: .; CDR3 DNA: TGTGCCAGCAGCCCTCGACAGGGGGCCTTCCGCAATGAGCAGTTCTTC; CDR3 protein: CASSPRQGAFRNEQFF
J gene: TRBJ1-1; D gene: TRBD1; V gene: TRBV7-2; clone size: .; CDR3 DNA: TGTGCCAGCAGAGGCCGGGACAGGGGGATCACTGAAGCTTTCTTT; CDR3 protein: CASRGRDRGITEAFF
J gene: TRBJ2-7; D gene: .; V gene: TRBV29-1; clone size: once; CDR3 DNA: TGCAGCGTTGAACAGGGAAGCTCCTACGAGCAGTACTTC; CDR3 protein: CSVEQGSSYEQYF
J gene: TRBJ1-4; D gene: .; V gene: TRBV6-5; clone size: .; CDR3 DNA: TGTGCCAGCAGACAACAGGGCCTTAAACTGTTTTTT; CDR3 protein: CASRQQGLKLFF
J gene: TRBJ2-2; D gene: TRBD2; V gene: TRBV7-2; clone size: .; CDR3 DNA: TGTGCCAGCAGCTCTAGCGGGGGGGTTAACACCGGGGAGCTGTTTTTT; CDR3 protein: CASSSSGGVNTGELFF
J gene: TRBJ2-5; D gene: TRBD2; V gene: TRBV4-2; clone size: .; CDR3 DNA: TGTGCCAGCAGCCAAGAGGTAGCGGGGATCCAAGAGACCCAGTACTTC; CDR3 protein: CASSQEVAGIQETQYF
J gene: TRBJ2-1; D gene: TRBD1; V gene: TRBV7-8; clone size: .; CDR3 DNA: TGTGCCAGCACCTCACCTATCCGGGACAGGAGAAGGGTTGAGCAGTTCTTC; CDR3 protein: CASTSPIRDRRRVEQFF
J gene: TRBJ1-2; D gene: .; V gene: TRBV6-2/TRBV6-3; clone size: once; CDR3 DNA: TGTGCCAGCAGTTACGGGCTGAGCTATGGCTACACCTTC; CDR3 protein: CASSYGLSYGYTF
J gene: TRBJ1-2; D gene: .; V gene: TRBV5-6; clone size: .; CDR3 DNA: TGTGCCAGCAGCTTGGTGGCAGGCAATGGCTACACCTTC; CDR3 protein: CASSLVAGNGYTF
J gene: TRBJ2-7; D gene: TRBD1; V gene: TRBV11-3; clone size: once; CDR3 DNA: TGTGCCAGCACCCCCAGCAGGACAGGGGGCAATGAGCAGTACTTC; CDR3 protein: CASTPSRTGGNEQYF
J gene: TRBJ2-6; D gene: .; V gene: TRBV7-3; clone size: once; CDR3 DNA: TGTGCCAGCAGCTCCCAGGGCAGGGGCCTCTCTGGGGCCAACGTCCTGACTTTC; CDR3 protein: CASSSQGRGLSGANVLTF
J gene: TRBJ1-1; D gene: .; V gene: TRBV12-1; clone size: .; CDR3 DNA: TGTGCCAGCAGCTCAGGGGGCGGGAGACGGTCAGCTTTCTTT; CDR3 protein: CASSSGGGRRSAFF
J gene: TRBJ1-1; D gene: .; V gene: TRBV5-1; clone size: .; CDR3 DNA: TGCGCCAGCAGCTTGGTCCCAGACACTGAAGCTTTCTTT; CDR3 protein: CASSLVPDTEAFF
J gene: TRBJ2-3; D gene: .; V gene: TRBV18; clone size: .; CDR3 DNA: TGTGCCAGCTCACCATTTCTCTTTGATACGCAGTATTTT; CDR3 protein: CASSPFLFDTQYF
J gene: TRBJ1-2; D gene: .; V gene: TRBV4-3; clone size: .; CDR3 DNA: TGCGCCAGCAGCCAAGCGGCAGGGCGGGGTGGCTACACCTTC; CDR3 protein: CASSQAAGRGGYTF
J gene: TRBJ2-2; D gene: .; V gene: TRBV7-3; clone size: .; CDR3 DNA: TGTGCCAGCAGCTTAGGGGGGACCGGGGAGCTGTTTTTT; CDR3 protein: CASSLGGTGELFF
J gene: TRBJ1-6; D gene: .; V gene: TRBV12-1; clone size: .; CDR3 DNA: TGTGCCAGCAGCGGGGTGACAGGCCCCGCGGATTCACCCCTCCACTTT; CDR3 protein: CASSGVTGPADSPLHF
J gene: TRBJ2-7; D gene: .; V gene: TRBV2; clone size: .; CDR3 DNA: TGTGCCAGCAGTTACCGGGACTCTAGCTCCTACGAGCAGTACTTC; CDR3 protein: CASSYRDSSSYEQYF
J gene: TRBJ1-5; D gene: TRBD1; V gene: TRBV18; clone size: .; CDR3 DNA: TGTGCCAGCTCACCACTGGACAGGGGTAGCAATCAGCCCCAGCATTTT; CDR3 protein: CASSPLDRGSNQPQHF
J gene: TRBJ1-4; D gene: TRBD1; V gene: TRBV7-2; clone size: .; CDR3 DNA: TGTGCCAGCAGCCCCGACAGGGGAACTAATGAAAAACTGTTTTTT; CDR3 protein: CASSPDRGTNEKLFF
J gene: TRBJ2-7; D gene: .; V gene: TRBV18; clone size: .; CDR3 DNA: TGTGCCAGCTCACCACCCCGACCGGGGAGGTCCTACGAGCAGTACTTC; CDR3 protein: CASSPPRPGRSYEQYF
J gene: TRBJ2-1; D gene: .; V gene: TRBV7-9; clone size: .; CDR3 DNA: TGTGCCAGCAGCTTAGGCCAGGGCTCCTACAATGAGCAGTTCTTC; CDR3 protein: CASSLGQGSYNEQFF
J gene: TRBJ2-7; D gene: .; V gene: TRBV6-6; clone size: many; CDR3 DNA: TGTGCCAGCAGCCGAGCATTCTCACCCGGGGGACAGACTCCCTCCGAGCAGTACTTC; CDR3 protein: CASSRAFSPGGQTPSEQYF
J gene: TRBJ2-1; D gene: TRBD2; V gene: TRBV19; clone size: .; CDR3 DNA: TGTGCCAGTAGTAAGACTAGCGGGGGGCCCGGCTCCTACAATGAGCAGTTCTTC; CDR3 protein: CASSKTSGGPGSYNEQFF